This T cell receptor beta chain comes out of a study of cytomegalovirus exposure and HLA in healthy donors (dated by TCRdb to 2016 to 2017). Context from the whole study: According to an earlier analysis of 587 of the donors, 150 million to 200 million T cells yielded 117 million unique TCR beta sequences and 276 Gb of sequence data. An early release that covered roughly 600 HLA-typed donors contained approximately 320 gigabases of sequencing data and tens of millions of unique TCR sequences. Among the roughly 400 genotyped donors, about 85% belonged to the genetic ancestry cluster associated with self-reported Caucasian donors. The study aimed to test whether signatures of past pathogen exposure could be identified by cataloging public T cell receptors. The study used immunosequencing to profile the T cell repertoires of approximately 690 subjects and linked those repertoires to cytomegalovirus serostatus. A separate validation cohort of 100 to 150 different subjects was used in addition to the roughly 670-subject first cohort. High-throughput TCR immunosequencing, statistical association of individual TCRs with disease status, and machine learning were combined to predict cytomegalovirus infection status. In a later analysis, previously published TCR beta repertoires from hundreds of donors were re-analyzed and high-resolution HLA genotyping was added so that TCR occurrence patterns could be studied. The later analysis used no new phenotypic data to find candidate immune exposures, relying instead on TCR beta sequences and their occurrence across donors. An earlier analysis of approximately 630 of the donors applied high-throughput TCR beta sequencing to assess whether each TCR beta V gene segment acted as functional or pseudogenic. Alongside the repertoire data, information on donor age, sex, ethnicity and CMV serostatus was compiled. In a later genetic analysis, genome-wide SNP genotypes for about three fifths of the roughly 670 donors were used, and that subset was treated as a discovery cohort. All discovery cohort repertoires had been generated using a single sequencing platform. HLA typing covered class I and class II loci at four-digit resolution. Typing coverage varied by locus: 629-630 donors for A, B, C, DRB1 and DQB1; approximately 500 for DQA1; approximately 610 for DPA1; roughly 450 for DPB1. Roughly 5 DR-DQ haplotypes were handled as single units for association and clustering, since linkage in the cohort was strong. On average, 235,054 unique TCR beta nucleotide sequences were sequenced per donor among fewer than 500 genotyped donors of the cohort, with roughly 19% of those sequences being non-productive. General findings and caveats noted by the study authors: The sequencing pipeline was judged likely to have produced a cluster of highly shared sequence variants as a technical artifact. Linkage disequilibrium might explain the correlated functional status among segregating V segments, but an unknown experimental factor could not be excluded. The authors suggested that the approach could potentially be extended to other disease states and immunological phenotypes. A further reported finding was that TCR beta sequences accurately predicted the HLA-A and HLA-B alleles for most subjects in the first cohort. Compared with the roughly 670-donor mean, donors in an Asian-associated ancestry cluster had fewer N-insertions in productive TCRs, according to a later genetic analysis. The earlier analysis of nearly 600 of the donors excluded around 17 rarely observed V segments, including chromosome 9 orphons, because counts were too low. The cohort was sequenced for TCR beta chains only, and without alpha or paired-chain data the features that could be detected were limited. Roughly uniform sequencing depth across donors was assumed in presence/absence analyses, although this assumption may not hold. A later analysis associated 15,000 or so TCR beta sequences with specific HLA alleles at a false discovery rate of 0.05. Compared with equally common non-associated chains, HLA-associated TCR beta chains in a later analysis were more clonally expanded and had lower generation probabilities. In a later analysis, the rate of TCR association differed among HLA loci, with DRB1 alleles having the most associated TCRs and HLA-C alleles having the fewest. The study gave a list of around 170 TCR beta chains associated with cytomegalovirus. An earlier analysis of several hundred of the donors showed that most TCR beta V segments appeared in productive rearrangements either about 87% or about 30% of the time, which broadly matched IMGT annotations. Cytomegalovirus status was reported to be diagnosed by the classifier with high specificity and sensitivity in both the original and validation cohorts. Across donors, most TCR sequences were observed very rarely, whereas some public TCRs were present in many individuals. When HLA alleles, especially DR and DQ, strongly co-occurred, attributing TCR associations to individual alleles was difficult. CMV serostatus was the only immune exposure information available for the cohort. Most CMV-associated TCR beta chains appeared to be HLA-restricted in a later analysis, and the HLA associations seemed to be driven largely by CMV exposure. A few of the identified cytomegalovirus-associated TCR beta chains were confirmed in vitro to be specific for cytomegalovirus antigens. Because HLA typing was unavailable for some donors at each locus, only the typed subset was used in association tests. Several of the top co-occurrence clusters appeared to be linked to parvovirus B19, influenza, CMV and Epstein-Barr virus, according to a later analysis. An association between a missense DCLRE1C variant and V-gene and J-gene trimming of TCR beta chains was found in a later genetic analysis and replicated in an independent cohort.

Turning to this clone: Its antigen remains unidentified. Per-nucleotide qualities are absent, and no much larger clonotype sits a single base away.

The cohort was made up of 500 to 800 healthy bone marrow donors. At the time of sampling, all cohort members were nominally healthy, though unrecorded immune exposures were likely present. The donor was CMV seronegative and was included in the group of several hundred seronegative cohort members. A peripheral blood sample was provided by each donor, and peripheral blood mononuclear cells were used for TCR beta sequencing. Genomic DNA extraction from the blood cell samples was performed with the Qiagen DNeasy Blood Extraction Kit. Libraries were built with the immunoSEQ multiplex PCR assay. For the multiplex PCR, a mixture combining 60 forward primers for TCR Vbeta segments and 13 reverse primers for TCR Jbeta segments was used. The CDR3 region of rearranged TCR beta genes was amplified from genomic DNA with a multiplex PCR assay. The Illumina HiSeq System was used to sequence the amplified TCR beta libraries as 87-base-pair reads. In the authors' own workflow: Across the 670 or so repertoires, a later analysis counted about 81 million unique TCR beta chains, roughly 11 million of which were shared by at least two donors. To remove PCR and sequencing errors, raw reads were error-corrected and collapsed into unique sequences using a nearest-neighbor algorithm that merged closely related sequences. CDR3 sequences were aligned to IMGT reference sequences to assign V, D and J gene segments. For a sequence to be retained, at least a six-nucleotide match to both a V gene segment and a J gene segment was required. A rearrangement was called productive if the CDR3 had no stop codons and remained in frame with V and J, and every other rearrangement was called non-productive. Following IMGT convention, CDR3 was defined as the stretch from the second conserved V-encoded cysteine up to the conserved J-encoded phenylalanine. The earlier analysis of 500 to 650 of the donors excluded any sequence lacking an unambiguous match to a single V gene segment. In an earlier analysis of 450 to 750 of the donors, a V segment was called functional when productive rearrangements were above 56.7%, and segregating when the standard deviation between donors exceeded 5%. A statistical classification framework was built for diagnosing cytomegalovirus status from the catalog of TCR beta chain sequences. A later analysis assigned V and J genes by comparing TCR nucleotide sequences with IMGT/GENE-DB human TR gene sequences. The TCRdist pipeline was used in a later analysis to assign CDR3 sequences and most-parsimonious VDJ recombination scenarios. In a later analysis, each TCR beta chain was defined by its CDR3 amino acid sequence together with its V-gene family, and reads lacking a unique V-gene family were excluded. In a later analysis, 450 to 600 highly shared, low-generation-probability nucleotide sequences were removed to address suspected cross-contamination and a sequencing artifact. A later analysis calculated a clonal expansion index for each public chain from normalized within-repertoire ranks of inferred template counts. In a later analysis, generation probabilities were computed using a VDJ recombination model fitted to out-of-frame rearrangements, and the results were checked against IGoR. In a later analysis, TCR-TCR, TCR-HLA and TCR-CMV co-occurrence was scored with hypergeometric tests, and a repertoire-size bias correction was applied to TCR pairs. A later analysis estimated false discovery rates by permuting HLA or CMV assignments 20 times. In a later analysis, co-occurring TCRs were grouped using DBSCAN, and TCRdist sequence similarity was added for clustering within HLA-allele-positive subsets. For co-occurrence clustering, repertoires with fewer than 30,000 or more than 120,000 public chains were excluded, along with several repertoires with anomalous nucleotide sharing. TCRdb took this table from immuneACCESS and kept in-frame rearrangements with V and J called. Such tables lack part of the clones; where checked against another copy, unresolved V genes explain under half of the gap, and the rest is unexplained. Clone size and the V and J calls come from that table; the DNA yielded D and trimming. In all, the sample holds approximately 110,000 clones, and 15% of those were seen once. 1.5% to 2% of the sample is held by the ten biggest clonotypes.

The origin of this receptor is a woman younger than 30 in good health and CMV-seronegative. The source material was PBMCs.

CDR3 region: CASSIGAGNTIYF. The DNA sequence follows: TGTGCCAGTAGTATCGGAGCTGGAAACACCATATATTTT. The chain joins TRBV19 to TRBJ1-3; the D segment cannot be called with confidence. V loses 3 bases, J loses 2 bases, and the germline ends lie 5 bases apart. Sequences LNHDA (CDR1) and SQIVND (CDR2) are obtained from the germline V gene (reference sequence). The CDR3 sequence holds 13 residues, the cysteine and phenylalanine included. Of the read, only the CDR3 DNA is kept; its 39 bases are in frame from base 1.